Listed below are T cell receptor beta chains from one sample, sequenced in a study of T-cell memory formation after mild COVID-19. From the 5' RACE reads, TCRdb called clonotypes with MiXCR, one entry per CDR3 protein. The data contain a few hundred thousand distinct CDR3 sequences, under 30% of them seen just once; the ten biggest clones take up roughly 14%. Input material: PBMCs or a T cell subset sorted from them (not recorded which). The receptors stem from an adult woman who had mild COVID-19 (a few samples of this study predate the infection). Cell type and time point are not known. Each CDR3 is given with its conserved first and last residue. The D gene is left open where the match is weak. Clone size is shown for a subset of rows, as once, few, many or a class of expanded clone.

TRBV5-5	TRBJ2-4	-	-	CASSLANAFDLAKNIQYF	TGTGCCAGCAGCTTGGCCAACGCTTTTGACCTAGCCAAAAACATTCAGTACTTC
TRBV6-1	TRBJ2-3	-	-	CASSELVENTQYF	TGTGCCAGCAGTGAGTTGGTGGAGAATACGCAGTATTTT
TRBV2	TRBJ2-1	-	-	CASAATFLRNEQFF	TGTGCCAGCGCGGCGACCTTCCTCAGGAATGAGCAGTTCTTC
TRBV10-3	TRBJ2-7	-	TRBD2	CAISAGREGSYEQYF	TGTGCCATCAGTGCGGGCAGGGAGGGATCCTACGAGCAGTACTTC
TRBV12-3/TRBV12-4	TRBJ1-2	-	-	CASSPYLYGYTF	TGTGCCAGCAGTCCCTATCTCTATGGCTACACCTTC
TRBV6-5	TRBJ2-7	few	-	CASSYARTTSSYEQYF	TGTGCCAGCAGTTACGCCCGGACAACGAGCTCCTACGAGCAGTACTTC
TRBV20-1	TRBJ2-7	-	TRBD2	CSASSTSGGPPYEQYF	TGCAGTGCTAGCTCTACTAGCGGGGGCCCTCCTTACGAGCAGTACTTC
TRBV3-1	TRBJ2-5	-	-	CASSHAGQSETQYF	TGTGCCAGCAGCCACGCGGGACAGTCGGAGACCCAGTACTTC
TRBV5-1	TRBJ2-7	-	TRBD2	CASRLVSGSSYEQYF	TGCGCCAGCAGGCTCGTTAGCGGGAGCTCCTACGAGCAGTACTTC
TRBV16	TRBJ1-1	-	-	CASSRQATNTEAFF	TGTGCCAGCAGCCGACAGGCGACGAACACTGAAGCTTTCTTT
TRBV20-1	TRBJ1-1	-	-	CSAPRGGLTNTEAFF	TGCAGTGCGCCTCGAGGGGGATTAACCAACACTGAAGCTTTCTTT
TRBV5-1	TRBJ2-1	-	-	CASKNRDNEQFF	TGCGCCAGCAAAAACCGGGACAATGAGCAGTTCTTC
TRBV7-3	TRBJ2-1	-	TRBD2	CASSSGGVHNEQFF	TGTGCCAGCAGCTCCGGGGGGGTTCACAATGAGCAGTTCTTC
TRBV5-6	TRBJ2-5	-	-	CASSLANFMALYF	TGTGCCAGCAGCTTGGCCAATTTCATGGCCCTGTACTTC
TRBV9	TRBJ2-3	few	-	CASSVVELESTDTQYF	TGTGCCAGCAGCGTAGTGGAGCTCGAGAGCACAGATACGCAGTATTTT
TRBV7-9	TRBJ1-5	-	TRBD1	CASSFQGDQPQHF	TGTGCCAGCAGCTTCCAGGGGGATCAGCCCCAGCATTTT
TRBV6-5	TRBJ2-6	-	-	CASSLDATSGANVLTF	TGTGCCAGCAGCCTCGACGCCACCTCTGGGGCCAACGTCCTGACTTTC
TRBV6-1	TRBJ1-1	-	-	CASYGLRRIQGTPLWNTEAFF	TGTGCCAGCTACGGACTGCGGCGAATCCAGGGGACTCCTTTGTGGAACACTGAAGCTTTCTTT
TRBV7-9	TRBJ2-1	-	-	CASSLRIGGILENEQFF	TGTGCCAGCAGCTTACGAATCGGCGGGATCTTGGAAAATGAGCAGTTCTTC
TRBV5-1	TRBJ1-6	-	TRBD1	CASSMDRGPSNSPLHF	TGCGCCAGCAGCATGGACAGGGGGCCTTCTAATTCACCCCTCCACTTT
TRBV5-4	TRBJ2-1	many	TRBD1	CASSAPGYRGNEQFF	TGTGCCAGCAGCGCACCTGGTTACAGGGGGAATGAGCAGTTCTTC
TRBV20-1	TRBJ2-3	few	TRBD1	CSARGYKSGTDSTDTQYF	TGCAGTGCTAGAGGATATAAATCCGGGACAGATAGCACAGATACGCAGTATTTT
TRBV19	TRBJ1-5	many	-	CASSIQADNQPQHF	TGTGCCAGTAGTATACAGGCGGACAATCAGCCCCAGCATTTT
TRBV3-1	TRBJ2-5	-	TRBD2	CASSQEWLAGGWETQYF	TGTGCCAGCAGCCAAGAGTGGCTAGCGGGAGGGTGGGAGACCCAGTACTTC
TRBV18	TRBJ2-1	few	-	CASSPRTSAGDEQFF	TGTGCCAGCTCACCACGAACCTCGGCTGGGGATGAGCAGTTCTTC
TRBV27	TRBJ1-5	many	TRBD1	CASRPSPRTGDNQPQHF	TGTGCCAGCAGGCCCTCGCCCCGGACAGGGGACAATCAGCCCCAGCATTTT
TRBV9	TRBJ2-7	-	-	CASSPPGALEQYF	TGTGCCAGCAGCCCCCCAGGGGCCCTCGAGCAGTACTTC